Below are 2 T cell receptor beta chains sequenced from a single sample in a study of T cell responses to AZD1222 COVID-19 vaccine. Using immunoSEQ multiplex PCR, the repertoire was profiled, and TCRdb retains in-frame clones only, with some absent. This table holds about 85,000 clones, roughly 90% found once. This specimen was peripheral blood, taken on day 0 of AZD1222 vaccination. The source is an adult in good health.

The gene calls are TRBV5-1 and TRBJ2-1; D is unresolved. Germline V gives CDR1 SGHRS, CDR2 YFSETQ. The CDR3 contains 15 residues. V was cut by 1 base and J by 5 bases, with 13 bases left in between. CDR3 amino acids: CASSLLPGSNNEQFF. The CDR3 bases are TGCGCCAGCAGCTTGTTACCCGGGTCGAACAATGAGCAGTTCTTC.

The rearrangement links TRBV30 to TRBJ1-6; D uncertain. The V end was cut by 1 base, the J end by 6 bases, with 22 bases between. The germline V gene has CDR1 GTSNPN and CDR2 SVGIG (reference sequence). This CDR3 spans 18 amino acids. The CDR3 here is CAWSAPPWAGVGNSPLHF. The CDR3 DNA reads as TGTGCCTGGAGTGCCCCCCCTTGGGCCGGGGTTGGTAATTCACCCCTCCACTTT.